This T cell receptor (beta chain) comes out of a study of blood T cells in healthy people across ages. The CDR3 covers 17 residues. Unmatched junction bases numbered 7, after V lost 0 bases and J lost 3 bases. Germline assignment: CDR1 LGHNA and CDR2 YSLEER. The authors ran a second PCR of about 7 to 11 cycles using a sample-barcoded 5' primer and a J-beta primer mix. TCRdb re-called the 5' RACE reads with MiXCR, one entry per CDR3 protein. Of about 970,000 distinct CDR3 sequences detected, roughly 50% appear once; the ten largest clones hold roughly 23%. This TCR came from a woman aged 55-70 years in good health. The material sequenced was blood. The V and J genes are TRBV4-3 and TRBJ2-7, with 11 bases aligning to TRBD2. The CDR3 nucleotides are TGCGCCAGCAGCCAAGATCTCCCAACTAGCGGGAGCTACGAGCAGTACTTC. This encodes CASSQDLPTSGSYEQYF.